The entry below describes one TCR beta chain. These data come from a study of PD-1 blockade in classical Hodgkin lymphoma. Each of the patients experienced relapse following autologous stem cell transplantation, and their brentuximab vedotin exposure differed. Clones were read by immunoSEQ multiplex PCR, and TCRdb kept only the in-frame ones, dropping some. Among fewer than 65,000 clones listed, roughly nine tenths were seen once. Germline CDR1 MDHEN, CDR2 SYDVKM. Trimming pared 7 bases from V and 5 bases from J, leaving 17 bases between. This CDR3 region has 14 residues. Material: peripheral blood mononuclear cells (PBMCs), obtained at baseline. The V and J genes are TRBV28 and TRBJ2-5; possibly TRBD2 for D (6 bases). The receptor comes from a human donor with classical Hodgkin lymphoma. In nucleotides, the CDR3 is TGTGCCAGCACTCCCCCCGGGGACTGGGAGACCCAGTACTTC. Protein: CASTPPGDWETQYF.